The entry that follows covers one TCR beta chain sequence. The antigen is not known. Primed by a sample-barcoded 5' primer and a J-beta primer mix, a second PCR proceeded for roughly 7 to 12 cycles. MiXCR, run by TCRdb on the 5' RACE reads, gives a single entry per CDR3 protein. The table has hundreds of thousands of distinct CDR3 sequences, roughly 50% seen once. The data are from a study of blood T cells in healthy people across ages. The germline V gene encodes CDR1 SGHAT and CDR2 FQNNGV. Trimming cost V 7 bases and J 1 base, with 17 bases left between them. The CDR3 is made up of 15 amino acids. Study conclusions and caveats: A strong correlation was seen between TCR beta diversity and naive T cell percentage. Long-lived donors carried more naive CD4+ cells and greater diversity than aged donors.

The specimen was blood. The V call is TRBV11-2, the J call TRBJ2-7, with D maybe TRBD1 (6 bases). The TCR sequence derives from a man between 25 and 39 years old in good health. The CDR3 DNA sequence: TGTGCCAGCACCCAAGGGGGAACAGGTTCCTACGAGCAGTACTTC. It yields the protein CASTQGGTGSYEQYF.